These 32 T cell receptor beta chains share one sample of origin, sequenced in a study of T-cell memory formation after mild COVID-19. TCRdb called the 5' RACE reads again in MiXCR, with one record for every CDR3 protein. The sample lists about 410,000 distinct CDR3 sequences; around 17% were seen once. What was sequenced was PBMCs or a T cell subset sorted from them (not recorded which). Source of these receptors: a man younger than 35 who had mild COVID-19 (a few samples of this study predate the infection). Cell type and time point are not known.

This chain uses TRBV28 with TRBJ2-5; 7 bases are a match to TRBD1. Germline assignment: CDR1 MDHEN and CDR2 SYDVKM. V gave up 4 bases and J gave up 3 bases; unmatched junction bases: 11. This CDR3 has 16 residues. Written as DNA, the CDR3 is TGTGCCAGCAGTTACGATCCGACAGGGTACGAAGAGACCCAGTACTTC. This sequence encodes CASSYDPTGYEETQYF.

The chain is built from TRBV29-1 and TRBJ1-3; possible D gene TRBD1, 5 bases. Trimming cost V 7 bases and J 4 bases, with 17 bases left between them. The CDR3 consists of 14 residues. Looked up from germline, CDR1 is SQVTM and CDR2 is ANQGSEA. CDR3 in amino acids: CSAGDSRSGNTIYF. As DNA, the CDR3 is TGCAGCGCTGGTGACAGCAGGTCGGGAAACACCATATATTTT.

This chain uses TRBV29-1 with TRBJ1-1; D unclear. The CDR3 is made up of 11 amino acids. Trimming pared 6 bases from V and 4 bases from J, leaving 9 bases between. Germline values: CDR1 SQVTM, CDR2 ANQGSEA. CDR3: CSVTEGTEAFF. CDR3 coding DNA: TGCAGCGTAACGGAGGGCACTGAAGCTTTCTTT.

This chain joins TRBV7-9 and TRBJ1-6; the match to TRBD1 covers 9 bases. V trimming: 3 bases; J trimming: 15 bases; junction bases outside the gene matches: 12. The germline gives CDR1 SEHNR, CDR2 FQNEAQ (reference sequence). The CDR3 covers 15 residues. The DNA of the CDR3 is TGTGCCAGCAGCTTGATTGGACAGGGGTGGCAAGTCCTCCACTTT. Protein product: CASSLIGQGWQVLHF. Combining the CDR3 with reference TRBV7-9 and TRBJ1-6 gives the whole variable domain DTGVSQNPRHKITKRGQNVTFRCDPISEHNRLYWYRQTLGQGPEFLTYFQNEAQLEKSRLLSDRFSAERPKGSFSTLEIQRTEQGDSAMYLCASSLIGQGWQVLHFGNGTRLTVT.

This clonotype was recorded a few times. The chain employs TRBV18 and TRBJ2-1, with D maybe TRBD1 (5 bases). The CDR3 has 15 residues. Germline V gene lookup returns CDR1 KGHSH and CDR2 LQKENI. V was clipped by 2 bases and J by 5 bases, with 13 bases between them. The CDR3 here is CASSPGQGQHNEQFF. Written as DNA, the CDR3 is TGTGCCAGCTCACCAGGTCAGGGTCAGCACAATGAGCAGTTCTTC.

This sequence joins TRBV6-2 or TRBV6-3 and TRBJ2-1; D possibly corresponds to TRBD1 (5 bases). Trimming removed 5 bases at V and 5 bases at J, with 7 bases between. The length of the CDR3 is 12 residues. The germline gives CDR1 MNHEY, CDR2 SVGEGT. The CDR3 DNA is TGTGCCAGCAGTCGGACACACAATGAGCAGTTCTTC. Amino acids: CASSRTHNEQFF.

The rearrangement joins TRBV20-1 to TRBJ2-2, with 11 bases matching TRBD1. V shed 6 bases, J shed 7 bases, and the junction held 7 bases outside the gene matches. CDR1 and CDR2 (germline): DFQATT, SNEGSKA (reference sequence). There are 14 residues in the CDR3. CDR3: CSATAGTGGGELFF. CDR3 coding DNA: TGCAGTGCCACAGCCGGGACAGGGGGCGGGGAGCTGTTTTTT.

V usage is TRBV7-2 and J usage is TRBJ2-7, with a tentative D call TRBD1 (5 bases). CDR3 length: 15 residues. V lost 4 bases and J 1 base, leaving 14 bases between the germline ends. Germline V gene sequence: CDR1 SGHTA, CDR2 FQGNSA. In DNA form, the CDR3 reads TGTGCCAGCAGCTCCCAGGCAGGGCTGTCCTACGAGCAGTACTTC. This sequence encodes CASSSQAGLSYEQYF.

CDR3 in amino acids: CSPRVPSTDTQYF. The CDR3 region has the DNA TGCAGTCCCCGGGTACCGAGCACAGATACGCAGTATTTT. V and J are TRBV20-1 and TRBJ2-3; no clear D. Germline CDR1 DFQATT, CDR2 SNEGSKA (reference sequence). The V and J ends lost 8 bases and 0 bases respectively, with 12 bases between them. This CDR3 is built from 13 residues.

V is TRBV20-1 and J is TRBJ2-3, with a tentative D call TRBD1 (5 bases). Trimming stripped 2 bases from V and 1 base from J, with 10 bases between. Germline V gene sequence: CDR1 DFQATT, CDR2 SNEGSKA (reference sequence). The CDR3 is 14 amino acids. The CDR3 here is CSARSRVGTDTQYF. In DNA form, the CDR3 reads TGCAGTGCTAGATCCAGGGTGGGCACAGATACGCAGTATTTT.

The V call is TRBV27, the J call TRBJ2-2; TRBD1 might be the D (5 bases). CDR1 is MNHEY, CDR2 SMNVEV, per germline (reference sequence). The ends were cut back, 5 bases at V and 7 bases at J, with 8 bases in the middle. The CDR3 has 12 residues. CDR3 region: CASSPDSGELFF. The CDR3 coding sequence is TGTGCCAGCAGTCCTGACAGCGGGGAGCTGTTTTTT.

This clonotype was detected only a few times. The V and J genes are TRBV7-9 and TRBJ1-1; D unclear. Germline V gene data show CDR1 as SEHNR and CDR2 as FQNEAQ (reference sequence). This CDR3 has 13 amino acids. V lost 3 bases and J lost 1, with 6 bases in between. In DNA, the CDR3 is TGTGCCAGCAGCTTCAACGAGAACACTGAAGCTTTCTTT. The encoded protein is CASSFNENTEAFF. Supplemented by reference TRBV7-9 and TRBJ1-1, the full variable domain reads DTGVSQNPRHKITKRGQNVTFRCDPISEHNRLYWYRQTLGQGPEFLTYFQNEAQLEKSRLLSDRFSAERPKGSFSTLEIQRTEQGDSAMYLCASSFNENTEAFFGQGTRLTVV.

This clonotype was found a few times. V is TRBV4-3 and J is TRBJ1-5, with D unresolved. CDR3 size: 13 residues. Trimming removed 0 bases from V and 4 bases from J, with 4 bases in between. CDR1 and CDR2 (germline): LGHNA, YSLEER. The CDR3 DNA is TGCGCCAGCAGCCAAGATCCGAATCAGCCCCAGCATTTT. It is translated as CASSQDPNQPQHF.

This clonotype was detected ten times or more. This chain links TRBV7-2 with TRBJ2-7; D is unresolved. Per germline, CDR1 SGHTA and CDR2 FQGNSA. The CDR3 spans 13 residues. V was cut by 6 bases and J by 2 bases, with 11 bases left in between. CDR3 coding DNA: TGTGCCAGCAGTTTACCAGGCGCCTACGAGCAGTACTTC. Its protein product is CASSLPGAYEQYF.

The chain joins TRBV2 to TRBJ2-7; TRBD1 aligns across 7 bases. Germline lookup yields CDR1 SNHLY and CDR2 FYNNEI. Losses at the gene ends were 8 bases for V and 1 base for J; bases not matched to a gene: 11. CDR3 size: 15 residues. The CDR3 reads CASVPTGYVSYEQYF. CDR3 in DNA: TGTGCCAGCGTGCCGACAGGGTATGTGTCCTACGAGCAGTACTTC.

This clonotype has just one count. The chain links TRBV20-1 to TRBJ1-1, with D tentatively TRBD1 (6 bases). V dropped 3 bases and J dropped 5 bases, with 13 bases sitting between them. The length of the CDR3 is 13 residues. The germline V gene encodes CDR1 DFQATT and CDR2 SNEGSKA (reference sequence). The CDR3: CSARGHPITEAFF. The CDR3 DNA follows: TGCAGTGCTAGGGGACACCCGATTACTGAAGCTTTCTTT.

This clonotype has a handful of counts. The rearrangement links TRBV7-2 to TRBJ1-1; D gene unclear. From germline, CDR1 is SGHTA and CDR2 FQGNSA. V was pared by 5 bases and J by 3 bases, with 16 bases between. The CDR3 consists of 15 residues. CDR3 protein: CASSPGPTADTEAFF. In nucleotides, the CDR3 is TGTGCCAGCAGCCCAGGCCCCACAGCCGACACTGAAGCTTTCTTT.

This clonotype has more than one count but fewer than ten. The CDR3 reads CSATPFDWMNTEAFF. The CDR3 nucleotides read TGCAGTGCTACCCCGTTCGACTGGATGAACACTGAAGCTTTCTTT. The chain links TRBV20-1 to TRBJ1-1; no definite D call. Deletions cut 4 bases from V and 0 bases from J, with 15 bases between. The CDR3 length is 15 residues. Germline V gives CDR1 DFQATT, CDR2 SNEGSKA (reference sequence).

CDR3 in amino acids: CSATGYKNTEAFF. CDR3 DNA sequence: TGCAGTGCCACCGGGTACAAGAACACTGAAGCTTTCTTT. V and J are TRBV20-1 and TRBJ1-1; no firm D call. CDR1 is DFQATT and CDR2 is SNEGSKA in the germline V gene (reference sequence). CDR3 length: 13 amino acids. Trimming took 6 bases from V and 1 from J, leaving 12 bases between them.

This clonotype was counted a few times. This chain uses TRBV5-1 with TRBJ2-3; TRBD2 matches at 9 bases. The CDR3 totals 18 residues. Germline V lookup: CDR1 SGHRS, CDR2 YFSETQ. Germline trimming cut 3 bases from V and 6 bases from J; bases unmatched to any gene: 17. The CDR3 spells CASSSSTHSSGGPDTQYF. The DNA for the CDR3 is TGCGCCAGCAGCTCATCTACCCACTCGAGCGGGGGGCCGGATACGCAGTATTTT.

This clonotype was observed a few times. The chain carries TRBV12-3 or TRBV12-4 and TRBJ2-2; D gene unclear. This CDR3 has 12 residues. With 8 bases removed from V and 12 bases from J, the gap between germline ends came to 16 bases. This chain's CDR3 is CASRVAPGQLFF. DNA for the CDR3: TGTGCCAGCCGAGTGGCACCGGGCCAGCTGTTTTTT.

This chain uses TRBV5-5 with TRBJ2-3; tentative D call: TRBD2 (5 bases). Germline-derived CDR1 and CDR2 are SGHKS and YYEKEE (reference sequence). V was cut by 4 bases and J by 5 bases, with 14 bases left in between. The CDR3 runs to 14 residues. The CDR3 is CASSRGSPKDTQYF. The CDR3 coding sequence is TGTGCCAGCAGCCGCGGGTCCCCCAAAGATACGCAGTATTTT.

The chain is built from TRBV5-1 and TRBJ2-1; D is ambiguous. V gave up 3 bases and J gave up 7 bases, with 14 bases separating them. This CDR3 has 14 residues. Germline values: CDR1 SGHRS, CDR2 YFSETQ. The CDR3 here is CASSSSTPPNEQFF. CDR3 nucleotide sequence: TGCGCCAGCAGCTCCTCGACTCCGCCTAATGAGCAGTTCTTC.

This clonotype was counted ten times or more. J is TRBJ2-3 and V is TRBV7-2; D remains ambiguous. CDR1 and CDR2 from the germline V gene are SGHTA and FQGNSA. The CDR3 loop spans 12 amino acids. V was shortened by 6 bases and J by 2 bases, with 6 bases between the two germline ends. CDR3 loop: CASSAYTDTQYF. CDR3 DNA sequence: TGTGCCAGCAGTGCTTACACAGATACGCAGTATTTT. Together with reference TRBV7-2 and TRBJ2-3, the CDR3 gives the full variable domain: GAGVSQSPSNKVTEKGKDVELRCDPISGHTALYWYRQSLGQGLEFLIYFQGNSAPDKSGLPSDRFSAERTGGSVSTLTIQRTQQEDSAVYLCASSAYTDTQYFGPGTRLTVL.

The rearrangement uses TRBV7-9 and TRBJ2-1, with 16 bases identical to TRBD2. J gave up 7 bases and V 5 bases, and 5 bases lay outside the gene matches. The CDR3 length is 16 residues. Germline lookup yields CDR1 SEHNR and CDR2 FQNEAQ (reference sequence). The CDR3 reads CASSLGLAGGQNEQFF. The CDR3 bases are TGTGCCAGCAGCCTGGGACTAGCGGGGGGGCAGAATGAGCAGTTCTTC.

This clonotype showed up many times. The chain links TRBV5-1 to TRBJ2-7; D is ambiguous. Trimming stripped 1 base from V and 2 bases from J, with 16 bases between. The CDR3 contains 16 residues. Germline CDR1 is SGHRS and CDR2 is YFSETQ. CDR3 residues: CASSLSSFGEAYEQYV. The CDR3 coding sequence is TGCGCCAGCAGCTTGTCGTCATTCGGCGAAGCCTACGAGCAGTACGTC.

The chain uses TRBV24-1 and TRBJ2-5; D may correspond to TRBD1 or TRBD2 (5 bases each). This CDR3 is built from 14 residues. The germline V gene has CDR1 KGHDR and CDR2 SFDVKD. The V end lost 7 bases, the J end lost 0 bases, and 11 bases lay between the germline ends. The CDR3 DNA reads TGTGCCACCAGATTCCCGGGACACCAAGAGACCCAGTACTTC. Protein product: CATRFPGHQETQYF.

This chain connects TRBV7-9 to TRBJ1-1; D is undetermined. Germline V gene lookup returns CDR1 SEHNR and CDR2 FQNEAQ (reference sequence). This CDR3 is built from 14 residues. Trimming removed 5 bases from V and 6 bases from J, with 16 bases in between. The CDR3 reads CASSRHDPWAEAFF. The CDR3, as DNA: TGTGCCAGCAGCCGACACGATCCTTGGGCTGAAGCTTTCTTT.

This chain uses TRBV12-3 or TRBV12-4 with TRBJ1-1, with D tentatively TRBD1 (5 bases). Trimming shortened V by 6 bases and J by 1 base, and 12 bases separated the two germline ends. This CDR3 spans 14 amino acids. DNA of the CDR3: TGTGCCAGCAGCACTACCCAGGGGAACACTGAAGCTTTCTTT. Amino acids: CASSTTQGNTEAFF.

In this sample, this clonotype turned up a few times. This CDR3 is CASSFLAGETQYF. The CDR3, as DNA: TGCGCCAGCAGCTTTCTAGCGGGGGAAACGCAGTATTTT. V and J are TRBV5-1 and TRBJ2-3, with 10 bases matching TRBD2. This CDR3 spans 13 amino acids. Germline lookup yields CDR1 SGHRS and CDR2 YFSETQ. V lost 2 bases to trimming and J lost 9 bases; unmatched junction nucleotides: 3.

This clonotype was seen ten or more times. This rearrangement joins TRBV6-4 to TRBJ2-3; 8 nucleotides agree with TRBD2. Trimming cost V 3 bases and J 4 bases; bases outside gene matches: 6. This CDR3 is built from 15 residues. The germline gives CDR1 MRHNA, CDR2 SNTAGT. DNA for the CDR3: TGTGCCAGCAGTGAAACCGGGGGGGCCGCAGATACGCAGTATTTT. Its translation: CASSETGGAADTQYF.

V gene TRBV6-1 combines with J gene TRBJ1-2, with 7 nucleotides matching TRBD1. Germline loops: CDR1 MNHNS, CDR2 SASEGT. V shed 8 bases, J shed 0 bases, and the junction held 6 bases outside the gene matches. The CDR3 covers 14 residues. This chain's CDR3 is CASGRTGANYGYTF. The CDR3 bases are TGTGCCAGCGGACGGACAGGAGCTAACTATGGCTACACCTTC.